One and the same sample provided the 22 T cell receptor beta chains below, sequenced in a study of cytomegalovirus exposure and HLA in healthy donors (TCRdb year 2017). The method behind the library was the immunoSEQ multiplex PCR assay. A mixture of 60 forward primers for TCR Vbeta segments and 13 reverse primers for TCR Jbeta segments was used in the multiplex PCR. Imported from immuneACCESS, the table was reduced by TCRdb to in-frame sequences with V and J called. These copies leave out some clones; in studies compared against another copy, an unresolved V gene accounts for under half, and the cause of the remainder is not known. The sample table shows approximately 150,000 clones, and just under 80% are seen once. The ten largest clones add up to over 8% of the sample. The sequencing input was PBMCs. Receptors originate from a man younger than 35 in good health and CMV-seropositive.

This chain links TRBV4-2 with TRBJ2-7; maybe TRBD2 (5 bases). Germline CDR1 reads LGHNA; CDR2 reads YNFKEQ. The ends were cut back, 0 bases at V and 5 bases at J, with 11 bases in the middle. The CDR3 contains 14 residues. The CDR3 region is CASSQDMGVDEQYF. CDR3 coding DNA: TGTGCCAGCAGCCAAGATATGGGAGTCGACGAGCAGTACTTC.

The gene calls are TRBV28 and TRBJ2-2; D is perhaps TRBD2 (6 bases). Germline V CDR1 and CDR2: MDHEN, SYDVKM. The CDR3 totals 17 residues. V lost 3 bases, J lost 4 bases, and 18 bases lay in between. In nucleotides, the CDR3 is TGTGCCAGCAGTTTCGACGTCACCGGGACTGCCACCGGGGAGCTGTTTTTT. It translates to CASSFDVTGTATGELFF. Based on the CDR3 plus reference TRBV28 and TRBJ2-2, the full variable domain is DVKVTQSSRYLVKRTGEKVFLECVQDMDHENMFWYRQDPGLGLRLIYFSYDVKMKEKGDIPEGYSVSREKKERFSLILESASTNQTSMYLCASSFDVTGTATGELFFGEGSRLTVL.

The V call is TRBV4-2, the J call TRBJ1-4, with D uncertain. Trimming removed 0 bases from V and 8 bases from J, with 13 bases in between. Germline CDR1 and CDR2: LGHNA and YNFKEQ. This CDR3 is 15 amino acids long. The CDR3 bases are TGTGCCAGCAGCCAAGATCGGGAGGGCGGCGAAAAACTGTTTTTT. Translation gives CASSQDREGGEKLFF.

This chain uses TRBV11-2 with TRBJ2-1, with a possible D match to TRBD1 (5 bases). The CDR3 runs 17 residues. Trimming shortened V by 1 base and J by 6 bases, and 19 bases separated the two germline ends. Germline V gives CDR1 SGHAT, CDR2 FQNNGV. The CDR3 bases are TGTGCCAGCAGCTTAGTTTCCTGGCAGGGTGGTGGCAATGAGCAGTTCTTC. Translating it yields CASSLVSWQGGGNEQFF.

This clone has a handful of counts. V usage is TRBV6-5 and J usage is TRBJ1-1, with D possibly TRBD1 on 6 matching bases. The CDR3 is 13 amino acids. Trimming stripped 4 bases from V and 4 bases from J, with 10 bases between. From germline, CDR1 is MNHEY and CDR2 SVGAGI. CDR3 sequence (DNA): TGTGCCAGCAGTTCTACAGGGAGCACTGAAGCTTTCTTT. This sequence encodes CASSSTGSTEAFF.

Comments on this clone: Other nucleotide sequences from this sample produce the same CDR3. The genes are TRBV2 and TRBJ1-4, with D possibly matching TRBD1 (6 bases). This CDR3 has 12 residues. Germline V CDR1 and CDR2: SNHLY, FYNNEI. Trimming pared 6 bases from V and 5 bases from J, leaving 7 bases between. The CDR3 nucleotides are TGTGCCAGCAGGCAGGGGAATGAAAAACTGTTTTTT. Protein: CASRQGNEKLFF. The full variable domain, with the rest looked up from reference TRBV2 and TRBJ1-4, is EPEVTQTPSHQVTQMGQEVILRCVPISNHLYFYWYRQILGQKVEFLVSFYNNEISEKSEIFDDQFSVERPDGSNFTLKIRSTKLEDSAMYFCASRQGNEKLFFGSGTQLSVL.

In this sample, this clone turned up a few times. CDR3 sequence reads: CASSEVGQGLGGYTF. The CDR3 bases are TGTGCCAGCAGTGAAGTGGGGCAGGGGCTCGGCGGCTACACCTTC. The J gene is TRBJ1-2, the V gene TRBV2, with D possibly matching TRBD1 (6 bases). Deletions cut 1 base from V and 8 bases from J, with 17 bases between. There are 15 residues in the CDR3. The V gene's germline CDR1 is SNHLY and CDR2 FYNNEI.

CDR3: CASSTGAETQYF. The CDR3 DNA follows: TGTGCCAGCAGCACAGGGGCAGAGACCCAGTACTTC. The chain joins TRBV7-2 to TRBJ2-5, with 7 bases lining up with TRBD1. The CDR3 consists of 12 residues. Germline-derived CDR1 and CDR2 are SGHTA and FQGNSA. Trimming removed 5 bases from V and 4 bases from J; junction bases left unmatched: 1.

The chain combines TRBV7-9 with TRBJ1-4; no clear D gene. Trimming took 7 bases from V and 0 from J, leaving 12 bases between them. Per germline, CDR1 SEHNR and CDR2 FQNEAQ (reference sequence). The CDR3 consists of 15 residues. CDR3 sequence reads: CASKPPISTNEKLFF. The CDR3 DNA reads as TGTGCCAGCAAGCCCCCCATTTCAACTAATGAAAAACTGTTTTTT.

With respect to this clone: Germline is not matched at one junction end, which may reflect a read error. The rearrangement joins TRBV7-7 to TRBJ2-5, with D possibly matching TRBD2 (5 bases). This CDR3 comprises 15 residues. Germline V gene sequence: CDR1 SSHAT, CDR2 FNYEAQ (reference sequence). The CDR3, as DNA: TGTGCTAGCAGCCTAGGACGGTTAAACTCGGAGGCCCAGTACTTC. Amino acid sequence: CASSLGRLNSEAQYF.

The chain recombines TRBV21-1 with TRBJ2-5; TRBD2, as called in the table, went unchecked against the DNA. TRBV21-1 represents a pseudogene. The CDR3 totals 15 residues. Written as DNA, the CDR3 is TGTGCCAGCAGCACCAATGATACTAGTAATAAGACCCAGTACTTC. Amino acids: CASSTNDTSNKTQYF.

This clone has a single count. The rearrangement uses TRBV7-9 and TRBJ1-6; 8 bases are a match to TRBD1. The length of the CDR3 is 14 residues. CDR1 and CDR2 (germline): SEHNR, FQNEAQ (reference sequence). V lost 5 bases and J lost 9; bases outside the gene matches: 6. The CDR3 sequence is CASSPGQGGSPLHF. CDR3 coding DNA: TGTGCCAGCAGCCCCGGACAGGGAGGTTCACCCCTCCACTTT.

The chain joins TRBV7-8 to TRBJ2-3, with D maybe TRBD2 (6 bases). Germline V gene sequence: CDR1 SGHVS, CDR2 FQNEAQ. CDR3 length: 14 residues. V was shortened by 9 bases and J by 0 bases, with 13 bases between the two germline ends. CDR3 region: CASSGGTSTDTQYF. In DNA, the CDR3 is TGTGCCAGTAGTGGGGGGACTAGCACAGATACGCAGTATTTT. The full variable domain, its missing parts supplied by reference TRBV7-8 and TRBJ2-3, is GAGVSQSPRYKVAKRGQDVALRCDPISGHVSLFWYQQALGQGPEFLTYFQNEAQLDKSGLPSDRFFAERPEGSVSTLKIQRTQQEDSAVYLCASSGGTSTDTQYFGPGTRLTVL.

V and J are TRBV11-2 and TRBJ2-1; D is perhaps TRBD2 (5 bases). Between the trimmed V and J ends, which lost 1 base and 5 bases, there was a span of 12 bases. This CDR3 is 15 amino acids long. Looked up from germline, CDR1 is SGHAT and CDR2 is FQNNGV. CDR3 bases: TGTGCCAGCAGCTTAGCGGGAAGTTGGGACAATGAGCAGTTCTTC. It is translated as CASSLAGSWDNEQFF.

CDR3 sequence reads: CASSLGGGAAYEQYF. The CDR3, as DNA: TGTGCCAGCAGCTTAGGTGGAGGGGCCGCCTACGAGCAGTACTTC. The rearrangement links TRBV7-9 to TRBJ2-7, with D perhaps matching TRBD2 (6 bases). Trimming left V 1 base short and J 2 bases short, with 12 bases between. The CDR3 has 15 residues. From germline, CDR1 is SEHNR and CDR2 FQNEAQ (reference sequence).

The chain employs TRBV9 and TRBJ2-5; D is perhaps TRBD1 (6 bases). In germline, CDR1 is SGDLS, CDR2 YYNGEE. V shed 2 bases and J shed 4 bases, with 12 bases lying between them. The CDR3 is made up of 14 amino acids. CDR3 protein: CASSVSWGRETQYF. The CDR3 DNA reads as TGTGCCAGCAGCGTGAGTTGGGGGCGAGAGACCCAGTACTTC.

About this clone: The junction departs from germline at one end; a sequencing error may be responsible. The J gene is TRBJ2-3, the V gene TRBV10-1; D is uncertain. The CDR3 totals 14 residues. From germline, CDR1 is WNHNN and CDR2 SYGVQD (reference sequence). The CDR3 coding sequence is TGCGTCAGCAGTGGGTACAACAGCACAGATACGCAGTATTTT. It codes for CVSSGYNSTDTQYF.

The chain recombines TRBV9 with TRBJ1-2; possibly TRBD1 for D (5 bases). CDR1 and CDR2 from the germline V gene are SGDLS and YYNGEE. This CDR3 is built from 14 residues. V lost 3 bases and J 1 base, leaving 10 bases between the germline ends. The CDR3 loop reads CASSGPGDNYGYTF. DNA of the CDR3: TGTGCCAGCAGCGGACCGGGGGATAACTATGGCTACACCTTC.

The chain carries TRBV19 and TRBJ2-7; D perhaps matches TRBD2 (5 bases). Germline CDR1 and CDR2: LNHDA and SQIVND (reference sequence). This CDR3 region has 14 residues. V was clipped by 5 bases and J by 4 bases, with 15 bases between them. The CDR3 coding sequence is TGTGCCAGTAGTTTCCGGTCCCCGGGGTACGAGCAGTACTTC. This sequence encodes CASSFRSPGYEQYF.

The chain has TRBV6-1 and TRBJ1-1; tentatively, D is TRBD1 (5 bases). Trimming removed 7 bases from V and 1 base from J, with 13 bases in between. Germline V gene lookup returns CDR1 MNHNS and CDR2 SASEGT. The CDR3 is 14 amino acids. The CDR3 protein is CASIATVPNTEAFF. The CDR3 nucleotides are TGTGCCAGCATCGCGACAGTACCGAACACTGAAGCTTTCTTT.

V gene TRBV12-2 combines with J gene TRBJ2-7; TRBD1 is the table's D call, not checked against the DNA. TRBV12-2 is a pseudogene segment. The CDR3 runs 15 residues. The CDR3 reads CASRLELDGPYEQYF. The CDR3 nucleotides read TGTGCAAGTCGCTTAGAGTTGGATGGGCCTTACGAGCAGTACTTC.

This chain links TRBV28 with TRBJ1-2, with D maybe TRBD1 (5 bases). The CDR3 spans 12 residues. Germline CDR1 is MDHEN and CDR2 is SYDVKM. V was cut by 7 bases and J by 1 base, with 7 bases left in between. CDR3 DNA sequence: TGTGCCAGCATGGGGCTTAACTATGGCTACACCTTC. Amino acid sequence: CASMGLNYGYTF.